These T cell receptor beta chains were read from a single sample in a study of blood T cell repertoires in COVID-19. Repertoires were generated with immunoSEQ multiplex PCR, while TCRdb's copy carries only in-frame clones and drops some. In the table there are about 69,000 clones, about nine tenths of which are singletons. The material sequenced was peripheral blood. These receptors came from a woman between 18 and 29 years old with acute or convalescent COVID-19. CDR3s include the opening cysteine and the closing phenylalanine or tryptophan. A D gene is named only where the DNA matches it firmly. Clone sizes are given selectively: once, few, many, or a class where the clone is expanded.

v_gene	d_gene	j_gene	abundance	CDR3nt	CDR3aa
TRBV6-5	TRBD2	TRBJ2-1	few	TGTGCCAGCCTGCTAGCGGGAGGGAATGAGCAGTTCTTC	CASLLAGGNEQFF
TRBV18	TRBD1	TRBJ2-3	-	TGTGCCAGCTCAAGACAGGGTACAGATACGCAGTATTTT	CASSRQGTDTQYF
TRBV2	-	TRBJ1-4	-	TGTGCCAGCCGAGCAACACAGGCGATTAATGAAAAACTGTTTTTT	CASRATQAINEKLFF
TRBV18	-	TRBJ1-2	-	TGTGCCAGCTCACCACTACCGAAGACAAGAAACTATGGCTACACCTTC	CASSPLPKTRNYGYTF
TRBV19	-	TRBJ1-3	once	TGTGCCAGTAGTACAGGACAGACCTTCTCTGGAAACACCATATATTTT	CASSTGQTFSGNTIYF
TRBV6-5	TRBD1	TRBJ1-2	few	TGTGCCAGCAGTTACAGGGGGCCCGGCTATGGCTACACCTTC	CASSYRGPGYGYTF
TRBV9	-	TRBJ1-6	-	TGTGCCAGCAGCGTAAGGAGCTCCTATAATTCACCCCTCCACTTT	CASSVRSSYNSPLHF
TRBV11-2	-	TRBJ2-7	once	TGTGCCAGCAGCTTCTACTACGAGCAGTACTTC	CASSFYYEQYF
TRBV19	-	TRBJ1-6	-	TGTGCCAGTAGTGACTATTATAATTCACCCCTCCACTTT	CASSDYYNSPLHF
TRBV29-1	-	TRBJ2-5	-	TGCAGCGTTAAGGACAGAGTCCAAGAGACCCAGTACTTC	CSVKDRVQETQYF
TRBV4-3	TRBD2	TRBJ2-1	-	TGCGCCAGCAGCCAAGGGCTAGCGGGCAACTACAATGAGCAGTTCTTC	CASSQGLAGNYNEQFF
TRBV7-8	TRBD2	TRBJ2-7	-	TGTGCCAGCAGCTTAGGTCTAGGGTGGGGACTAGAGGTACCCTACGAGCAGTACTTC	CASSLGLGWGLEVPYEQYF
TRBV6-2/TRBV6-3	-	TRBJ1-1	-	TGTGCCAGCAGTTACTCGGCACGTGGACTGATGAACACTGAAGCTTTCTTT	CASSYSARGLMNTEAFF
TRBV10-3	-	TRBJ1-1	once	TGTGCCATCAGTGACAAGGGGAGCCAGGGGACTGAAGCTTTCTTT	CAISDKGSQGTEAFF
TRBV5-1	-	TRBJ2-1	-	TGCGCCAGCAGCGTGACCGGACTCTCCTACAATGAGCAGTTCTTC	CASSVTGLSYNEQFF
TRBV28	TRBD1	TRBJ1-2	-	TGTGCCAGCAGTTTAGGCCAGGGACAGGAGGATGGCTACACCTTC	CASSLGQGQEDGYTF
TRBV12-3/TRBV12-4	-	TRBJ1-6	-	TGTGCCAGCAGTGGGTACTCGGGTTCACCCCTCCACTTT	CASSGYSGSPLHF
TRBV19	-	TRBJ1-5	-	TGTGCCAGTAGTATCCCTGGAGGGAATCAGCCCCAGCATTTT	CASSIPGGNQPQHF
TRBV18	-	TRBJ1-2	-	TGTGCCAGCTCACCACCGTCAGGTCACTATGGCTACACCTTC	CASSPPSGHYGYTF
TRBV7-2	-	TRBJ1-6	-	TGTGCCAGCAGACCCACGGACAGTTATAATTCACCCCTCCACTTT	CASRPTDSYNSPLHF
TRBV30	-	TRBJ1-2	few	TGTGCCTGGAGTGAAACGGGACCGCAGCTTGGGGGGTTC	CAWSETGPQLGGF
TRBV2	-	TRBJ2-7	-	TGTGCCAGCAGTAGGGGACCGGGACACCACTACGAGCAGTACTTC	CASSRGPGHHYEQYF